This TCR beta chain was recovered during a study of T cell repertoires in cytomegalovirus infection. Overall study: An indication of both CMV infection and matching HLA type came from public TCR beta signatures.

MiXCR, run by TCRdb on the reads, gives a single entry per CDR3 protein. The data show roughly 600,000 distinct CDR3 sequences, 20% to 25% seen once. Notes on the study in general: HLA-C-restricted, CMV-specific TCR beta clonotypes were dominant ex vivo. Pooled public TCR beta family frequency picked out CMV carriers with the relevant HLA.

Trimming removed 0 bases at V and 0 bases at J, with 17 bases between. The germline V gene encodes CDR1 SQVTM and CDR2 ANQGSEA. There are 17 residues in the CDR3. This clonotype has only a few counts. What it recognizes is unknown. The clonotype was recovered from a human donor in good health (CMV status not recorded). Some clones in this sample may be carry-over from other donors' samples. The sequenced sample consisted of CD8+ T cells from PBMCs. This chain joins TRBV29-1 and TRBJ1-1; unclear D gene. The CDR3 coding sequence is TGCAGCGTTGAAGATGCACCAAAGGCTGAGATGAACACTGAAGCTTTCTTT. This sequence encodes CSVEDAPKAEMNTEAFF. Based on the CDR3 plus reference TRBV29-1 and TRBJ1-1, the full variable domain is SAVISQKPSRDICQRGTSLTIQCQVDSQVTMMFWYRQQPGQSLTLIATANQGSEATYESGFVIDKFPISRPNLTFSTLTVSNMSPEDSSIYLCSVEDAPKAEMNTEAFFGQGTRLTVV.